These T cell receptor beta chains were read from a single sample in a study of T cell responses to AZD1222 COVID-19 vaccine. Some clones are missing from TCRdb's copy, which holds only in-frame ones; the method was immunoSEQ multiplex PCR. The repertoire holds about 120,000 clones, over 75% seen once, with 9.4% in the top ten. Source: peripheral blood, taken on day 0 of AZD1222 vaccination. The source is an adult in good health. Both conserved end residues are part of each CDR3. D genes are given only for firm matches. Not every row has a clone size; where given, it reads once, few, many or a size class.

TRBD1	TRBJ1-2	TRBV5-1	.	CASSGPGTGKNYGYTF	TGCGCCAGCAGCGGACCAGGGACAGGAAAAAACTATGGCTACACCTTC
.	TRBJ2-1	TRBV6-2/TRBV6-3	few	CASSTGTSQFF	TGTGCCAGCAGTACCGGGACAAGTCAGTTCTTC
TRBD1	TRBJ1-4	TRBV5-4	.	CASSQTGADEKLFF	TGTGCCAGCAGCCAGACAGGGGCGGATGAAAAACTGTTTTTT
.	TRBJ2-1	TRBV29-1	.	CSVEDSGTGWNEQFF	TGCAGCGTTGAAGATTCGGGTACGGGCTGGAATGAGCAGTTCTTC
.	TRBJ1-2	TRBV9	.	CASSVESGPPIYGYTF	TGTGCCAGCAGCGTCGAGTCGGGGCCACCTATCTATGGCTACACCTTC
TRBD2	TRBJ2-2	TRBV5-4	.	CASSPGGGGTGELFF	TGTGCCAGCAGCCCCGGGGGGGGAGGCACCGGGGAGCTGTTTTTT
TRBD2	TRBJ2-2	TRBV28	once	CASSLGLAGGPTGELFF	TGTGCCAGCAGTCTCGGCCTAGCGGGGGGGCCGACCGGGGAGCTGTTTTTT
.	TRBJ1-3	TRBV18	.	CASTSAAGRSGNTIYF	TGTGCCAGCACTTCCGCGGCAGGGAGATCCGGAAACACCATATATTTT
.	TRBJ1-2	TRBV6-5	.	CASSYGGRGYGYTF	TGTGCCAGCAGTTACGGGGGCAGGGGATATGGCTACACCTTC
.	TRBJ2-7	TRBV30	.	CAWSDYEQYF	TGTGCCTGGAGTGACTACGAGCAGTACTTC
TRBD2	TRBJ2-5	TRBV13	once	CASSPRAPGLADEETQYF	TGTGCCAGCAGCCCCCGCGCTCCGGGACTAGCGGATGAAGAGACCCAGTACTTC
TRBD2	TRBJ2-3	TRBV3-1/TRBV3-2	.	CASSQVWLRGGSTDTQYF	TGTGCCAGCAGCCAAGTCTGGCTTAGGGGAGGGAGCACAGATACGCAGTATTTT
.	TRBJ1-3	TRBV18	.	CASSPKQTPSSGNTIYF	TGTGCCAGCTCACCAAAACAAACCCCTAGCTCTGGAAACACCATATATTTT
.	TRBJ2-7	TRBV20-1	.	CSAIPSYEQYF	TGCAGTGCCATCCCTAGCTACGAGCAGTACTTC
.	TRBJ2-1	TRBV6-1	.	CASSDVSPNNEQFF	TGTGCCAGCAGTGACGTCAGTCCAAACAATGAGCAGTTCTTC
.	TRBJ1-1	TRBV6-4	.	CASSVSDNTEAFF	TGTGCCAGCAGTGTCTCGGATAACACTGAAGCTTTCTTT
.	TRBJ1-3	TRBV12-3/TRBV12-4	once	CASRMGNTIYF	TGTGCCAGCCGGATGGGAAACACCATATATTTT
TRBD2	TRBJ2-3	TRBV6-4	.	CASSIQPSGIDTQYF	TGTGCCAGCAGTATTCAGCCGAGCGGGATAGATACGCAGTATTTT
.	TRBJ2-1	TRBV11-3	.	CASSAYNEQFF	TGTGCCAGCAGCGCTTACAATGAGCAGTTCTTC
.	TRBJ1-2	TRBV3-1/TRBV3-2	.	CASTPGAAVALGVVTF	TGTGCCAGCACCCCGGGGGCGGCTGTGGCTCTCGGTGTAGTCACCTTC
.	TRBJ2-3	TRBV7-2	.	CASSLLSSDTDTQYF	TGTGCCAGCAGCTTATTATCTAGCGACACAGATACGCAGTATTTT
.	TRBJ2-7	TRBV6-5	.	CASSRQLWGTYEQYF	TGTGCCAGCAGTAGACAGTTGTGGGGCACCTACGAGCAGTACTTC
.	TRBJ1-6	TRBV5-1	once	CASTEGTGNNSPLHF	TGCGCCAGCACCGAAGGCACAGGAAATAATTCACCCCTCCACTTT
.	TRBJ2-7	TRBV7-9	.	CASSLNPASGYEQYF	TGTGCCAGCAGCTTAAACCCGGCTTCAGGGTACGAGCAGTACTTC
.	TRBJ1-2	TRBV6-5	.	CASRLTLLDGYTF	TGTGCCAGCAGATTGACCCTCCTGGATGGCTACACCTTC
TRBD1	TRBJ1-2	TRBV30	.	CAWESRGAGYTF	TGTGCCTGGGAATCCAGGGGGGCAGGCTACACCTTC
.	TRBJ1-6	TRBV7-8	.	CASSGELNSPLHF	TGTGCCAGCAGCGGGGAACTCAATTCACCCCTCCACTTT
TRBD2	TRBJ2-7	TRBV10-3	.	CAISDPTSGRNEQYF	TGTGCCATCAGTGACCCGACTAGCGGGAGGAACGAGCAGTACTTC
.	TRBJ1-1	TRBV11-3	.	CASSLGGLNTEAFF	TGTGCCAGCAGCTTAGGCGGCTTGAACACTGAAGCTTTCTTT
TRBD1	TRBJ1-4	TRBV7-7	.	CASSLVRQGDGKLFF	TGTGCCAGCAGCTTAGTGAGGCAGGGGGACGGAAAACTGTTTTTT
TRBD1	TRBJ1-2	TRBV5-8	.	CASSLRGQGNYGYTF	TGTGCCAGCAGCTTGAGGGGACAGGGGAACTATGGCTACACCTTC
.	TRBJ1-5	TRBV6-5	.	CASSQQGGGQPQHF	TGTGCCAGCAGCCAACAGGGAGGGGGTCAGCCCCAGCATTTT
TRBD1	TRBJ1-6	TRBV6-1	.	CASSDGQGGNSPLHF	TGTGCCAGCAGTGATGGGCAGGGGGGTAACTCACCCCTCCACTTT
TRBD2	TRBJ2-7	TRBV18	.	CASSLGLAGGGTYEQYF	TGTGCCAGCTCACTGGGACTAGCGGGAGGAGGAACCTACGAGCAGTACTTC
.	TRBJ1-5	TRBV11-1	.	CASSFGVDQPQHF	TGTGCCAGCAGCTTCGGGGTTGATCAGCCCCAGCATTTT
.	TRBJ1-1	TRBV5-1	.	CASSIGSGLQEAFF	TGCGCCAGCAGCATCGGATCAGGACTACAAGAAGCTTTCTTT
TRBD1	TRBJ1-4	TRBV28	once	CATQGVANEKLFF	TGTGCCACTCAGGGGGTAGCTAATGAAAAACTGTTTTTT
.	TRBJ1-3	TRBV18	.	CASSPRDRSSGNTIYF	TGTGCCAGCTCACCCCGGGACCGCAGCTCTGGAAACACCATATATTTT
TRBD1	TRBJ1-2	TRBV5-5	.	CASSSPGQGLYGYTF	TGTGCCAGCAGCTCGCCGGGACAGGGTCTTTATGGCTACACCTTC
.	TRBJ2-7	TRBV12-3/TRBV12-4	.	CASSYGPDREQYF	TGTGCCAGCAGTTATGGGCCCGACCGGGAGCAGTACTTC
TRBD2	TRBJ2-7	TRBV2	medium-sized	CASSVTSGRAYEQYF	TGTGCCAGCAGTGTGACTAGCGGGAGGGCCTACGAGCAGTACTTC
.	TRBJ2-3	TRBV14	.	CASSQARPGISPDTQYF	TGTGCCAGCAGCCAAGCGAGGCCGGGGATATCCCCAGATACGCAGTATTTT
.	TRBJ1-3	TRBV12-3/TRBV12-4	once	CASSLPPGNTIYF	TGTGCCAGCAGTTTACCACCTGGAAACACCATATATTTT
TRBD2	TRBJ2-2	TRBV7-2	.	CASRIWASGSNTGELFF	TGTGCCAGCAGGATCTGGGCCAGCGGGAGTAACACCGGGGAGCTGTTTTTT
.	TRBJ1-2	TRBV30	.	CAWSANSGDGYTF	TGTGCCTGGAGTGCAAATTCAGGGGATGGCTACACCTTC
TRBD2	TRBJ2-2	TRBV2	.	CASSVTSGGTNTGELFF	TGTGCCAGCAGTGTGACTAGCGGGGGGACGAACACCGGGGAGCTGTTTTTT
TRBD1	TRBJ2-7	TRBV7-8	.	CASKRDRAYEQYF	TGTGCCAGCAAACGGGACAGAGCCTACGAGCAGTACTTC
TRBD2	TRBJ2-1	TRBV6-4	.	CASSDSLAGGSEQFF	TGTGCCAGCAGTGACTCCCTAGCGGGGGGCAGTGAGCAGTTCTTC
.	TRBJ2-7	TRBV30	.	CAWSPSSYEQYF	TGTGCCTGGAGTCCATCTTCCTACGAGCAGTACTTC
.	TRBJ1-1	TRBV30	few	CAWRGPGPGAFF	TGTGCCTGGAGGGGCCCGGGCCCGGGGGCTTTCTTT
.	TRBJ2-3	TRBV11-3	.	CASSPTRSSDTQYF	TGTGCCAGCAGCCCGACCCGGAGTTCAGATACGCAGTATTTT
.	TRBJ2-2	TRBV5-1	.	CASSWSVIAGELFF	TGCGCCAGCAGCTGGTCAGTAATCGCCGGGGAGCTGTTTTTT
.	TRBJ1-6	TRBV27	few	CASRPEQGIYNSPLHF	TGTGCCAGCAGACCTGAACAGGGAATCTATAATTCACCCCTCCACTTT
.	TRBJ1-1	TRBV29-1	.	CSVETGARNTEAFF	TGCAGCGTTGAAACCGGGGCGCGTAACACTGAAGCTTTCTTT
.	TRBJ2-1	TRBV14	.	CASSQDPGLTYNEQFF	TGTGCCAGCAGCCAAGATCCCGGGCTCACCTACAATGAGCAGTTCTTC